The 27 T cell receptor beta chains below come from one sample, sequenced in a study of cytotoxic CD8 clonotypes in ibrutinib-treated CLL. The data were produced by immunoSEQ multiplex PCR, yet TCRdb's version contains in-frame clones alone and is incomplete. This table has about 140,000 clones, 75% to 95% appearing once. Sequenced material: PBMCs, taken after 12 months of ibrutinib treatment. The receptor set was obtained from a human donor with chronic lymphocytic leukemia.

The chain uses TRBV6-6 and TRBJ1-5; D gene unclear. CDR1 and CDR2 from the germline V gene are MNHNY and SVGAGI (reference sequence). V was cut by 7 bases and J by 0 bases, with 16 bases left in between. This CDR3 spans 16 amino acids. CDR3 DNA sequence: TGTGCCAGCACCTTCACGGATGCCTATAGCAATCAGCCCCAGCATTTT. Encoded protein: CASTFTDAYSNQPQHF.

The chain combines TRBV6-5 with TRBJ2-4, with D possibly matching TRBD2 (6 bases). The V end was cut by 10 bases, the J end by 7 bases, with 20 bases between. This CDR3 is 14 amino acids long. CDR1 is MNHEY and CDR2 is SVGAGI in the germline V gene. Here the CDR3 DNA reads TGTGCCACCCGGGATGGGGGGAGAGGGAACATTCAGTACTTC. Protein product: CATRDGGRGNIQYF.

This clone showed up just once. V gene TRBV29-1 combines with J gene TRBJ2-4; D uncertain. Trimming shortened V by 3 bases and J by 8 bases, and 14 bases separated the two germline ends. From germline, CDR1 is SQVTM and CDR2 ANQGSEA. The CDR3 covers 13 residues. CDR3 sequence: CSVEVAGVYIQYF. In DNA form, the CDR3 reads TGCAGCGTTGAGGTGGCTGGGGTTTACATTCAGTACTTC.

The chain employs TRBV7-9 and TRBJ2-4; D ambiguous. The CDR3 loop spans 15 amino acids. CDR1 SEHNR and CDR2 FQNEAQ come from the germline V gene (reference sequence). V was shortened by 3 bases and J by 5 bases, with 14 bases between the two germline ends. The CDR3 loop is CASSLDLYPENIQYF. In DNA, the CDR3 is TGTGCCAGCAGCTTGGATCTCTATCCGGAAAACATTCAGTACTTC.

The V call is TRBV6-5, the J call TRBJ2-3; D is unclear. The CDR3 consists of 14 residues. V lost 5 bases and J 4 bases, leaving 13 bases between the germline ends. CDR1 is MNHEY and CDR2 is SVGAGI in the germline V gene. The CDR3 sequence is CASSPTLASDTQYF. CDR3 sequence (DNA): TGTGCCAGCAGTCCGACTTTGGCGTCAGATACGCAGTATTTT.

V is TRBV13 and J is TRBJ2-7; D is unclear. Trimming stripped 1 base from V and 3 bases from J, with 13 bases between. Germline CDR1 reads PRHDT; CDR2 reads FYEKMQ (reference sequence). The CDR3 loop spans 15 amino acids. CDR3 loop: CASSLVTDPDYEQYF. Written as DNA, the CDR3 is TGTGCCAGCAGCTTAGTGACGGACCCCGACTACGAGCAGTACTTC.

The chain carries TRBV27 and TRBJ1-2; D is undetermined. Looked up from germline, CDR1 is MNHEY and CDR2 is SMNVEV (reference sequence). Deletions cut 0 bases from V and 8 bases from J, with 13 bases between. The CDR3 is 14 residues long. This chain's CDR3 is CASSLSWRNGGYTF. The CDR3 bases are TGTGCCAGCAGTTTATCTTGGAGAAACGGAGGCTACACCTTC.

The chain joins TRBV7-3 to TRBJ1-2; D possibly corresponds to TRBD1 (5 bases). Germline assignment: CDR1 SGHTA and CDR2 FQGTGA. Deletions cut 0 bases from V and 4 bases from J, with 21 bases between. The CDR3 sequence is 18 residues long. The CDR3 reads CASSLTAVDVTDLYGYTF. The CDR3 DNA reads TGTGCCAGCAGCTTAACGGCCGTTGACGTGACAGATCTCTATGGCTACACCTTC.

The chain joins TRBV18 to TRBJ2-1; D remains ambiguous. The CDR3 runs to 14 residues. Germline-derived CDR1 and CDR2 are KGHSH and LQKENI. Trimming removed 0 bases at V and 9 bases at J, with 12 bases between. The CDR3 DNA follows: TGTGCCAGCTCACCACCTTCCCCGGAGCCTGAGCAGTTCTTC. Residues: CASSPPSPEPEQFF.

The V gene is TRBV2, the J gene TRBJ1-5; tentative D call: TRBD1 (5 bases). This CDR3 contains 16 residues. Germline CDR1 reads SNHLY; CDR2 reads FYNNEI. V lost 4 bases and J 0 bases, leaving 13 bases between the germline ends. The CDR3 nucleotides read TGTGCCAGCAGTGGGAGGGGATCTAATAGCAATCAGCCCCAGCATTTT. Translating gives CASSGRGSNSNQPQHF. The full variable domain, rest sourced from reference TRBV2 and TRBJ1-5, is EPEVTQTPSHQVTQMGQEVILRCVPISNHLYFYWYRQILGQKVEFLVSFYNNEISEKSEIFDDQFSVERPDGSNFTLKIRSTKLEDSAMYFCASSGRGSNSNQPQHFGDGTRLSIL.

CDR3 residues: CASRTYRGRETQYF. The CDR3 coding sequence is TGTGCCAGCAGGACCTACAGGGGTCGGGAGACCCAGTACTTC. The chain combines TRBV2 with TRBJ2-5; 7 bases fit TRBD1. In germline, CDR1 is SNHLY, CDR2 FYNNEI. The CDR3 runs 14 residues. V lost 6 bases to trimming and J lost 5 bases; unmatched junction nucleotides: 9.

The chain uses TRBV5-4 and TRBJ2-1; TRBD2 matches at 9 bases. The trim removed 0 bases at V and 1 base at J, leaving 8 bases unmatched. The CDR3 consists of 18 residues. CDR1 is SGHNT and CDR2 is YYREEE in the germline V gene (reference sequence). CDR3 in DNA: TGTGCCAGCAGCTTGGGGGGTAGCGGGAGCTCTTCCTACAATGAGCAGTTCTTC. Its translation: CASSLGGSGSSSYNEQFF.

The V gene is TRBV18, the J gene TRBJ2-5; 9 bases are a match to TRBD1. The CDR3 length is 13 residues. Germline lookup yields CDR1 KGHSH and CDR2 LQKENI. The trim removed 3 bases at V and 5 bases at J, leaving 1 base unmatched. CDR3 DNA: TGTGCCAGCTCACCCGGACAGGGGGAGACCCAGTACTTC. Its protein product is CASSPGQGETQYF.

This chain uses TRBV11-2 with TRBJ2-7, with 8 bases aligning to TRBD1. Germline lookup yields CDR1 SGHAT and CDR2 FQNNGV. V trimming: 1 base; J trimming: 4 bases; junction bases outside the gene matches: 12. This CDR3 contains 17 residues. For the CDR3, the DNA is TGTGCCAGCAGCTTAGTGGGGCTCGGGACAGGATTTTACGAGCAGTACTTC. Translation: CASSLVGLGTGFYEQYF.

V gene TRBV27 combines with J gene TRBJ2-4, with TRBD2 identical over 15 bases. The germline gives CDR1 MNHEY, CDR2 SMNVEV (reference sequence). The ends lost 3 bases at V and 1 base at J; junction bases unmatched: 16. The CDR3 spans 22 residues. CDR3 in amino acids: CASSFLGTSGRRGLDAKNIQYF. CDR3 DNA sequence: TGTGCCAGCAGTTTCCTCGGGACTAGCGGGAGGCGAGGGTTAGACGCCAAAAACATTCAGTACTTC.

This clone was recorded only once. J is TRBJ2-1 and V is TRBV7-3, with TRBD2 as a possible D gene (6 bases). The germline gives CDR1 SGHTA, CDR2 FQGTGA. V was clipped by 5 bases and J by 4 bases, with 15 bases between them. This CDR3 comprises 15 residues. In DNA, the CDR3 is TGTGCCAGCAGCCATAGGCTTGGAGGGTACAATGAGCAGTTCTTC. It encodes CASSHRLGGYNEQFF.

The chain uses TRBV20-1 and TRBJ2-1; D unresolved. V was clipped by 3 bases and J by 7 bases, with 7 bases between them. CDR3 size: 11 residues. The germline CDR1 and CDR2 sequences are DFQATT and SNEGSKA (reference sequence). CDR3 in DNA: TGCAGTGCTAGTAGTAGTAATGAGCAGTTCTTC. Its protein is CSASSSNEQFF.

This clone was counted a single time. The chain recombines TRBV19 with TRBJ2-1; D is ambiguous. CDR1 and CDR2 from the germline V gene are LNHDA and SQIVND (reference sequence). The CDR3 spans 13 residues. The germline V and J ends were trimmed by 4 bases and 3 bases, with 7 bases remaining between them. The chain's CDR3 is CASSTSGYNEQFF. The CDR3 DNA sequence: TGTGCCAGTAGTACAAGTGGCTACAATGAGCAGTTCTTC. The variable domain in full, with the rest retrieved from reference TRBV19 and TRBJ2-1, is DGGITQSPKYLFRKEGQNVTLSCEQNLNHDAMYWYRQDPGQGLRLIYYSQIVNDFQKGDIAEGYSVSREKKESFPLTVTSAQKNPTAFYLCASSTSGYNEQFFGPGTRLTVL.

The genes are TRBV4-3 and TRBJ2-7, with 11 bases lining up with TRBD2. The trim removed 6 bases at V and 7 bases at J, leaving 11 bases unmatched. The CDR3 has 15 residues. Germline-derived CDR1 and CDR2 are LGHNA and YSLEER. CDR3: CASSPNIAGGPEQYF. DNA for the CDR3: TGCGCCAGCAGTCCCAACATAGCGGGAGGGCCTGAGCAGTACTTC.

The V call is TRBV5-1, the J call TRBJ2-2; TRBD1 agrees at 8 bases. Germline CDR1 SGHRS, CDR2 YFSETQ. Trimming at V came to 3 bases and at J to 1 base, leaving 8 bases not matched to a gene. This CDR3 has 17 amino acids. CDR3 sequence reads: CASSYLGQGRNTGELFF. The CDR3 DNA sequence: TGCGCCAGCAGCTACCTTGGACAGGGAAGGAACACCGGGGAGCTGTTTTTT.

The rearrangement joins TRBV7-3 to TRBJ2-7; TRBD2 matches 10 bases. Unmatched junction bases numbered 3, after V lost 1 base and J lost 3 bases. Germline V CDR1 and CDR2: SGHTA, FQGTGA. The CDR3 covers 15 residues. CDR3 amino acids: CASSLIASGSYEQYF. CDR3 coding DNA: TGTGCCAGCAGCTTAATTGCTAGCGGGAGCTACGAGCAGTACTTC.

The count of this clone is one. This chain uses TRBV29-1 with TRBJ2-5; possibly TRBD2 for D (5 bases). CDR1 and CDR2 from the germline V gene are SQVTM and ANQGSEA. Between the trimmed V and J ends, which lost 5 bases and 5 bases, there was a span of 15 bases. The CDR3 length is 13 residues. DNA for the CDR3: TGCAGCGTTAGTGTACGGGGTTGGGAGACCCAGTACTTC. Its translation is CSVSVRGWETQYF.

This rearrangement joins TRBV19 to TRBJ1-5; 7 bases line up with TRBD1. Germline CDR1 reads LNHDA; CDR2 reads SQIVND (reference sequence). The CDR3 runs to 14 residues. With V trimmed by 7 bases and J by 2 bases, 5 bases remained unmatched. The CDR3 reads CASTTDRGNQPQHF. The CDR3 region has the DNA TGTGCCAGTACTACAGACAGGGGCAATCAGCCCCAGCATTTT.

The chain combines TRBV7-9 with TRBJ2-2; D not resolved. The CDR3 is 13 residues long. Looked up from germline, CDR1 is SEHNR and CDR2 is FQNEAQ (reference sequence). V lost 6 bases, J lost 7 bases, and 12 bases lay in between. In nucleotides, the CDR3 is TGTGCCAGCAGGGAAATTAGTGGCGGGGAGCTGTTTTTT. It translates to CASREISGGELFF.

The V and J genes are TRBV6-5 and TRBJ1-1; D may be TRBD1 (5 bases). The CDR3 loop spans 14 amino acids. The V gene lost 2 bases and the J gene lost 2 bases, with 9 bases spanning the gap. Germline CDR1 is MNHEY and CDR2 is SVGAGI. CDR3 residues: CASSYVGDNTEAFF. The CDR3 DNA follows: TGTGCCAGCAGTTACGTGGGGGACAACACTGAAGCTTTCTTT.

CDR3 residues: CASSRTSSGKRYEQYF. In DNA, the CDR3 is TGTGCCAGCAGTCGTACCTCTAGCGGAAAACGATACGAGCAGTACTTC. V gene TRBV27 combines with J gene TRBJ2-7; TRBD2 aligns across 7 bases. Germline V CDR1 and CDR2: MNHEY, SMNVEV (reference sequence). With 5 bases clipped from V and 4 bases from J, the junction kept 14 bases outside the gene matches. The CDR3 has 16 amino acids.

This chain joins TRBV15 and TRBJ2-1; tentatively, D is TRBD2 (6 bases). Germline V gene lookup returns CDR1 LNHNV and CDR2 YYDKDF (reference sequence). V lost 1 base and J lost 9, with 13 bases in between. The CDR3 runs to 14 residues. The CDR3 coding sequence is TGTGCCACCAGCAGAGTAGAGGGGACTGCTGAGCAGTTCTTC. Encoded protein: CATSRVEGTAEQFF.